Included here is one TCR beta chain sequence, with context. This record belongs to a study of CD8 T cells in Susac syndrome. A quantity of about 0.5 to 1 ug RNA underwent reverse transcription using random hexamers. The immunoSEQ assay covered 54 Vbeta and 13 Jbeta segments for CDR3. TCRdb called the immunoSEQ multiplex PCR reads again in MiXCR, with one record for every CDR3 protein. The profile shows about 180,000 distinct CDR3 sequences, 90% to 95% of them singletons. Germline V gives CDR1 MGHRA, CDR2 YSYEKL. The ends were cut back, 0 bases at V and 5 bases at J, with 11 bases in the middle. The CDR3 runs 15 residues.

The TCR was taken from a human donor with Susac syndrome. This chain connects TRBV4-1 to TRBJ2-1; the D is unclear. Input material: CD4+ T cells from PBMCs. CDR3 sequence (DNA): TGCGCCAGCAGCCAAGATCGGCAGAGAAACAATGAGCAGTTCTTC. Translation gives CASSQDRQRNNEQFF.